This T cell receptor (beta chain) stems from a study of T-cell reconstitution after alpha-beta-depleted transplantation in children. This CDR3 contains 17 residues. Germline CDR1 MNHEY, CDR2 SVGAGI. With 8 bases clipped from V and 8 bases from J, the junction kept 22 bases outside the gene matches. The authors prepared the TCRbeta library with unique molecular identifiers. TCRdb independently ran MiXCR on the PCR reads; one entry per CDR3 protein. This table has about 200,000 distinct CDR3 sequences, just over 14% appearing once. This clonotype appeared a few times. This receptor was obtained from a human donor who donated a stem cell graft to a child with acute lymphoblastic leukemia. The chain uses TRBV6-5 and TRBJ2-5; TRBD2 agrees at 8 bases. Source: PBMCs from the stem cell graft donor, taken from the stem cell graft. CDR3 region: CASGGGGGTSSRDTQYF. The CDR3 coding sequence is TGTGCCAGCGGGGGGGGCGGCGGGACTAGTTCGCGAGACACCCAGTACTTC.